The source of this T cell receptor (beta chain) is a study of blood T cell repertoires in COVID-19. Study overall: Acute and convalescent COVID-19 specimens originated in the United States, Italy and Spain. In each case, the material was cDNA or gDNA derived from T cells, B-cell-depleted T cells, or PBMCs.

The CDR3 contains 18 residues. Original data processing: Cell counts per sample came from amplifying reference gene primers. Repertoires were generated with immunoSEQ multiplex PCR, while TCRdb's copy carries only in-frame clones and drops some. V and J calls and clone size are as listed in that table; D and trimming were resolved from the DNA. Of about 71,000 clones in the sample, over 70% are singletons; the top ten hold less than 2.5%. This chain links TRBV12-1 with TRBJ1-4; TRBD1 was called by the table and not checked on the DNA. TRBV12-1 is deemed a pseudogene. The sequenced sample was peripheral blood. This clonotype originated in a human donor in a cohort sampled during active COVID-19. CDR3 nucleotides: TGTGCCAGCAGCCCCATCCCGCCAGGGGTAGGGTCGAATGAAAAACTGTTTTTT. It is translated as CASSPIPPGVGSNEKLFF.